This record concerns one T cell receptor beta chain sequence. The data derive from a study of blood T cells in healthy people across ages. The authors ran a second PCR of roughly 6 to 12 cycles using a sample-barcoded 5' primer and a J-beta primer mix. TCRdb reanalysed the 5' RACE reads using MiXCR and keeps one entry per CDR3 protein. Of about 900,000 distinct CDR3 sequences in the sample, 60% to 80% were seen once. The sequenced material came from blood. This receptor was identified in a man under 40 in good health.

CDR3 loop: CASSGRSHGQGDYGYTF. CDR3 coding DNA: TGTGCCAGCAGCGGGAGGAGCCACGGACAGGGGGACTATGGCTACACCTTC. The rearrangement joins TRBV9 to TRBJ1-2, with 10 bases matching TRBD1. The CDR3 sequence is 17 residues long. The germline CDR1 and CDR2 sequences are SGDLS and YYNGEE. The junction had 11 bases not matched to a gene; V was cut back by 3 bases and J by 3 bases.